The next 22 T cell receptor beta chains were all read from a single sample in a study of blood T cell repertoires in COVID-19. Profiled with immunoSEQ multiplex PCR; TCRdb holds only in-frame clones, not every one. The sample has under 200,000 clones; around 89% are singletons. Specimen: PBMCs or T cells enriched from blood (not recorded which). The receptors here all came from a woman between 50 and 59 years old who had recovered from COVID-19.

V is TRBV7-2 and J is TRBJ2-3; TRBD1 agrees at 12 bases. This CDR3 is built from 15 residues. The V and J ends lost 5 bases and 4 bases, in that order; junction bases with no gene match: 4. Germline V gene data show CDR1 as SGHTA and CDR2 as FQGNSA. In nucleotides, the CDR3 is TGTGCCAGCAGCCAGGGACAGGGGGCATCAGATACGCAGTATTTT. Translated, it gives CASSQGQGASDTQYF.

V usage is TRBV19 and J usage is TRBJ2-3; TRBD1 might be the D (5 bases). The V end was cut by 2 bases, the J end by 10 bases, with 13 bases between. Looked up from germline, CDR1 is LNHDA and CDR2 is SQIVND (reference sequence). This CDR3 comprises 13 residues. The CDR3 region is CASSITREGSQYF. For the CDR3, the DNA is TGTGCCAGTAGTATAACCAGGGAAGGGTCGCAGTATTTT.

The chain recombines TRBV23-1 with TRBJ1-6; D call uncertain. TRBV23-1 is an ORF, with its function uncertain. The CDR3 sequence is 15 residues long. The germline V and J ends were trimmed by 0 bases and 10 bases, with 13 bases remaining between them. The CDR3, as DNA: TGCGCCAGCAGTCAATCTGAGGGAACGATCTCACCCCTCCACTTT. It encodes CASSQSEGTISPLHF.

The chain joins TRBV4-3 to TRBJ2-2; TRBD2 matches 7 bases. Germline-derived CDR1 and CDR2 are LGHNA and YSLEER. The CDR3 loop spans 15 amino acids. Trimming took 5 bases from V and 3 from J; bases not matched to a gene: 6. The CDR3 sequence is CASSYQGRDTGELFF. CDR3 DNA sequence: TGCGCCAGCAGCTACCAAGGGAGGGACACCGGGGAGCTGTTTTTT.

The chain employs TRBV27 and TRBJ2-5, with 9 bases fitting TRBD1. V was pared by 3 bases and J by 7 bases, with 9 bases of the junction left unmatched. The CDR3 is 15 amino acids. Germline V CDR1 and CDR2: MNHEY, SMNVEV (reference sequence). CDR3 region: CASSFIPGQGGTQYF. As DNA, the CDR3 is TGTGCCAGCAGTTTTATCCCGGGACAGGGCGGGACCCAGTACTTC.

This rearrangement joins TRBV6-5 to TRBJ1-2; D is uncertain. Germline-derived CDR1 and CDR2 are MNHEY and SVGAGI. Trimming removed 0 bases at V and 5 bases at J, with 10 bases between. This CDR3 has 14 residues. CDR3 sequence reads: CASSYSRGVYGYTF. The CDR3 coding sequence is TGTGCCAGCAGTTACTCTCGAGGAGTTTATGGCTACACCTTC.

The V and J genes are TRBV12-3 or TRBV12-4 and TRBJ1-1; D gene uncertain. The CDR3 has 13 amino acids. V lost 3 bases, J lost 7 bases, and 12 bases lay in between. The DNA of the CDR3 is TGTGCCAGCAGTTTGCGGGAAGGTGGTGAAGCTTTCTTT. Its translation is CASSLREGGEAFF.

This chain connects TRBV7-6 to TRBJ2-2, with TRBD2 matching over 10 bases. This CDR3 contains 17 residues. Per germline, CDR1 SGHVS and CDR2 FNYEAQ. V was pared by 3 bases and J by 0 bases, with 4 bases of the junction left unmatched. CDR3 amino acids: CASSFRAGGSNTGELFF. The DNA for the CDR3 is TGTGCCAGCAGCTTTCGAGCGGGGGGGTCGAACACCGGGGAGCTGTTTTTT.

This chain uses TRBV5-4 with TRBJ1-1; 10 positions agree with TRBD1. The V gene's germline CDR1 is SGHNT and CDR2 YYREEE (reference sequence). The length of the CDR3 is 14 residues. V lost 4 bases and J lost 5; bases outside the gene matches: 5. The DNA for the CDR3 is TGTGCCAGCAGCGCGACAGGGGGCAGGACTGAAGCTTTCTTT. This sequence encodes CASSATGGRTEAFF.

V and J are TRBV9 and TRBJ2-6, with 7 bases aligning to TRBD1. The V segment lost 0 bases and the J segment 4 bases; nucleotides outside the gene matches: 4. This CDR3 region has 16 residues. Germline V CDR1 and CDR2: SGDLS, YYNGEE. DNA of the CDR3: TGTGCCAGCAGCGTAGAGAGGGGGCAAGGGGCCAACGTCCTGACTTTC. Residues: CASSVERGQGANVLTF.

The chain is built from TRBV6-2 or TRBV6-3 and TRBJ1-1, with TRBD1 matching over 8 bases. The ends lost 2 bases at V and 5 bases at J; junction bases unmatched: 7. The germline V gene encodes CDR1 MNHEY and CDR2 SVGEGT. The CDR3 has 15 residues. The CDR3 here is CASSYRLTGGTEAFF. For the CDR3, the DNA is TGTGCCAGCAGTTACCGTTTAACAGGGGGAACTGAAGCTTTCTTT.

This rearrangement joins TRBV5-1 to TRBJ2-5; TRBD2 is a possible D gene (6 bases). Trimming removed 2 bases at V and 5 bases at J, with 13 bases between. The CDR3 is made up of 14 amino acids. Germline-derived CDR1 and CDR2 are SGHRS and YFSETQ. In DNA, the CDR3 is TGCGCCAGCAGCTTCGGACGAGGAGGGGAGACCCAGTACTTC. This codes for CASSFGRGGETQYF.

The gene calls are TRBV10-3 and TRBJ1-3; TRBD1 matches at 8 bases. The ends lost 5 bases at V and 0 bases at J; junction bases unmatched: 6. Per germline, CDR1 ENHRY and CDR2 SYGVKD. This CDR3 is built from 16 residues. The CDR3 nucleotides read TGTGCCATCAGTCTCGGGACAGGCCCCTCTGGAAACACCATATATTTT. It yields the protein CAISLGTGPSGNTIYF.

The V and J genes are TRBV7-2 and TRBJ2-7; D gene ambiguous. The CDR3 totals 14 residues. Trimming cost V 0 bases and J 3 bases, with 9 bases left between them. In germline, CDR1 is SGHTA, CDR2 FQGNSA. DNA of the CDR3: TGTGCCAGCAGCTTAGCGCGGTTCAGCTACGAGCAGTACTTC. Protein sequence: CASSLARFSYEQYF.

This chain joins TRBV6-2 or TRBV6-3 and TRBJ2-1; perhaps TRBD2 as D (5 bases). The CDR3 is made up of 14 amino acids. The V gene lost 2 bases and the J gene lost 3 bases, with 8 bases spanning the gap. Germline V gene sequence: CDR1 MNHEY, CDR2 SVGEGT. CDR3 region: CASSYLGGYNEQFF. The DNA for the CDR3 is TGTGCCAGCAGTTACCTAGGAGGCTACAATGAGCAGTTCTTC.

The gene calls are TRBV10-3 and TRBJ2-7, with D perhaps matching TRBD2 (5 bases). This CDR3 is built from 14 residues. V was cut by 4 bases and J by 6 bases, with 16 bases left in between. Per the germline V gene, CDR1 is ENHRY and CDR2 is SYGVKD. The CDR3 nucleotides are TGTGCCATCAGTGGGACTCCTCGGTCGGGCGAGCAGTACTTC. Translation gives CAISGTPRSGEQYF.

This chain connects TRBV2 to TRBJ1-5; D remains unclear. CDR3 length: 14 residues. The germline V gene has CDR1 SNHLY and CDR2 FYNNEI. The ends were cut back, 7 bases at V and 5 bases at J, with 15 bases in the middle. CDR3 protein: CASTPMFRDQPQHF. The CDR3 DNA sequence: TGTGCCAGCACTCCAATGTTTAGAGATCAGCCCCAGCATTTT.

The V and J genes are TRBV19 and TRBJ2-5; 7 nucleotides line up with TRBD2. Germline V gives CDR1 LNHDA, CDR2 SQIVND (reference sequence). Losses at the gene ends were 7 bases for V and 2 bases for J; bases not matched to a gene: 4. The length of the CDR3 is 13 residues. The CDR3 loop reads CASKVLAQETQYF. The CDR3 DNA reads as TGTGCCAGTAAAGTACTAGCGCAAGAGACCCAGTACTTC.

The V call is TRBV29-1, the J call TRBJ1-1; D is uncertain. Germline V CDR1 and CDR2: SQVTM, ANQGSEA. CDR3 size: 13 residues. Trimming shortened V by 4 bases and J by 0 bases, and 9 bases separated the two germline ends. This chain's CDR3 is CSVAHGMNTEAFF. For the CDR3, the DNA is TGCAGCGTTGCCCACGGGATGAACACTGAAGCTTTCTTT.

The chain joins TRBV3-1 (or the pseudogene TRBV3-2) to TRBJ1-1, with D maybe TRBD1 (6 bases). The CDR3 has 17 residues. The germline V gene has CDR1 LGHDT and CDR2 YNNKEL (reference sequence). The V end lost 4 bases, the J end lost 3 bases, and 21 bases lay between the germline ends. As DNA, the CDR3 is TGTGCCAGCAGCCGCGTTAAGGGGGGGATGGGGTACACTGAAGCTTTCTTT. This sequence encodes CASSRVKGGMGYTEAFF.

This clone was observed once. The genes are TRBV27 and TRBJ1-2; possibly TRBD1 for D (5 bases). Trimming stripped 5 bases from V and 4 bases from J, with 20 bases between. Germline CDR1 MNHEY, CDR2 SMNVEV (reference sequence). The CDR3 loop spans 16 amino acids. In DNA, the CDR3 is TGTGCCAGCAGTATCATGGCGGGACGGTCAGGCTATGGCTACACCTTC. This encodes CASSIMAGRSGYGYTF.

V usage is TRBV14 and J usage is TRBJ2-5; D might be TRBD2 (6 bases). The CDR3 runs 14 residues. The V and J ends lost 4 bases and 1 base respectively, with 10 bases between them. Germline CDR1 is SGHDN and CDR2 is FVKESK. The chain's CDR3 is CASSLRDFQETQYF. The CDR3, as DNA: TGTGCCAGCAGCCTCCGGGACTTCCAAGAGACCCAGTACTTC.